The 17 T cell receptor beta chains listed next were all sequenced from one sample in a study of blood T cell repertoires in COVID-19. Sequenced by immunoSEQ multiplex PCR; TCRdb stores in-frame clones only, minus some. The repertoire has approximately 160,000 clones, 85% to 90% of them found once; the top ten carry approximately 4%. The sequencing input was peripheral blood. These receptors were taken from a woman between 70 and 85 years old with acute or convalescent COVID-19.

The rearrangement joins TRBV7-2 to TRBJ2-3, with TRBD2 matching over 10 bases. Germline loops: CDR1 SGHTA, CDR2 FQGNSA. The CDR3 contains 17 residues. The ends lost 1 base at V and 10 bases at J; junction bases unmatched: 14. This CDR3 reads CASSLVAPSGGQSPQYF. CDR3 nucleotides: TGTGCCAGCAGCTTAGTTGCTCCTAGCGGGGGCCAGAGTCCGCAGTATTTT.

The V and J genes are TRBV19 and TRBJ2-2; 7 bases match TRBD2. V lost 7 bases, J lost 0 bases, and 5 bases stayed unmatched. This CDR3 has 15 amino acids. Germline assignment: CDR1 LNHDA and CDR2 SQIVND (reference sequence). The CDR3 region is CASKGGQTNTGELFF. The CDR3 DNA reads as TGTGCCAGTAAGGGAGGGCAGACGAACACCGGGGAGCTGTTTTTT.

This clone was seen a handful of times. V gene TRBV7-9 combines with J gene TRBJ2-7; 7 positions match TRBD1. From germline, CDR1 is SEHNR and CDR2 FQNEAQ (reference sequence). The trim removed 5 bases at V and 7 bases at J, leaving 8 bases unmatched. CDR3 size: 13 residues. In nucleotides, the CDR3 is TGTGCCAGCAGCACCCCGACAGGGCGAGAGCAGTACTTC. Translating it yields CASSTPTGREQYF.

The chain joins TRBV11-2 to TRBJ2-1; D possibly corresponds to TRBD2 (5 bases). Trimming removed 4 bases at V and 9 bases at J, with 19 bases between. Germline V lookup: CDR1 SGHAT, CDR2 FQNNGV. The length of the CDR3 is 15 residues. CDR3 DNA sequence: TGTGCCAGCAGCTCTAGCCGGGCAGGATCGGGTGAGCAGTTCTTC. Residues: CASSSSRAGSGEQFF.

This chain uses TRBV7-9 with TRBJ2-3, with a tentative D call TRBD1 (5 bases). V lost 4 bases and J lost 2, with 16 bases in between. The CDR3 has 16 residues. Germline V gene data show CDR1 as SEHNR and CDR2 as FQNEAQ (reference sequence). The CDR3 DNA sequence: TGTGCCAGCAGCTCCCCGGACATGCCGACCACAGATACGCAGTATTTT. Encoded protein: CASSSPDMPTTDTQYF.

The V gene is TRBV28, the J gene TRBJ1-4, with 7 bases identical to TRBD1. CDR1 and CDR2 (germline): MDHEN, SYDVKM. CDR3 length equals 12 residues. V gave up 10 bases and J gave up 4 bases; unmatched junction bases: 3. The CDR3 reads CATTGLNEKLFF. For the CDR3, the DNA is TGTGCCACGACAGGGCTTAATGAAAAACTGTTTTTT.

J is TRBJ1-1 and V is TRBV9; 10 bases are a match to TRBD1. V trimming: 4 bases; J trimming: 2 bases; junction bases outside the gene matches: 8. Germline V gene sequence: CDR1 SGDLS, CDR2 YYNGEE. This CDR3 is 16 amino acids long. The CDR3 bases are TGTGCCAGCAGCATTAGTAGGGACAGGGGTAACACTGAAGCTTTCTTT. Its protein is CASSISRDRGNTEAFF.

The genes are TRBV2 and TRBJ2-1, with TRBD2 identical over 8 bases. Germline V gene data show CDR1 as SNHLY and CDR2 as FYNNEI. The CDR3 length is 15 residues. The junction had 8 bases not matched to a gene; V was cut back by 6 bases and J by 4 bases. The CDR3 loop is CASSQTSEGYNEQFF. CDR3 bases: TGTGCCAGCAGCCAGACTAGCGAAGGATACAATGAGCAGTTCTTC.

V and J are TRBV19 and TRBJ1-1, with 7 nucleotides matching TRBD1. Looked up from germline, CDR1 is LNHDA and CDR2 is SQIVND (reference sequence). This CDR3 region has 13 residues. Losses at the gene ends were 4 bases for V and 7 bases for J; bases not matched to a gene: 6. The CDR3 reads CASSNRRQGEAFF. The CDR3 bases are TGTGCCAGTAGTAACCGTCGACAGGGTGAAGCTTTCTTT.

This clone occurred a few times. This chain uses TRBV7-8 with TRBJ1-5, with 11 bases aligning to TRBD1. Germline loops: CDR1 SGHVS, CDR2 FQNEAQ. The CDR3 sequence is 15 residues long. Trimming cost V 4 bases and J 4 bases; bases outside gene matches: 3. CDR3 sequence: CASSSGTGGNQPQHF. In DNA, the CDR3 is TGTGCCAGCAGCTCGGGGACAGGGGGGAATCAGCCCCAGCATTTT.

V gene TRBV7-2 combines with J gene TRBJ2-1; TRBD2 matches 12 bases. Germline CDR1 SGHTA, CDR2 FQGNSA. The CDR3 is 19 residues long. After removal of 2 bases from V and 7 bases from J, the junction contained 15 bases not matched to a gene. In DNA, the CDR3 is TGTGCCAGCAGCTTAAGAGGGCTCTCGCTAGCGGGGGGGAGAAATGAGCAGTTCTTC. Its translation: CASSLRGLSLAGGRNEQFF. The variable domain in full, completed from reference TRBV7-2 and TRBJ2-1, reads GAGVSQSPSNKVTEKGKDVELRCDPISGHTALYWYRQSLGQGLEFLIYFQGNSAPDKSGLPSDRFSAERTGGSVSTLTIQRTQQEDSAVYLCASSLRGLSLAGGRNEQFFGPGTRLTVL.

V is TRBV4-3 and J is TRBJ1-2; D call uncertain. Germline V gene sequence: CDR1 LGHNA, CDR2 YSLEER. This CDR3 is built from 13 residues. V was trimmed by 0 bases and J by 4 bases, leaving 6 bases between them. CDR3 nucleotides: TGCGCCAGCAGCCAAGATCGGAGCTATGGCTACACCTTC. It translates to CASSQDRSYGYTF.

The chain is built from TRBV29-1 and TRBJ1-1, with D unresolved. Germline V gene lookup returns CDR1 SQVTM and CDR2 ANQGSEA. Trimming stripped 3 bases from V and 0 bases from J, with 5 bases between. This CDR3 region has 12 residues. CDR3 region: CSVDRMNTEAFF. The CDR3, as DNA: TGCAGCGTTGACAGGATGAACACTGAAGCTTTCTTT.

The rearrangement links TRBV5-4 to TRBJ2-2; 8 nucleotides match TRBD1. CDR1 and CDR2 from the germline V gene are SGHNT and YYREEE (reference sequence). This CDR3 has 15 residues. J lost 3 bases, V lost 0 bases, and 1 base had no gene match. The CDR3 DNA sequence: TGTGCCAGCAGCTTGGGGACAGGGTACACCGGGGAGCTGTTTTTT. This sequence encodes CASSLGTGYTGELFF.

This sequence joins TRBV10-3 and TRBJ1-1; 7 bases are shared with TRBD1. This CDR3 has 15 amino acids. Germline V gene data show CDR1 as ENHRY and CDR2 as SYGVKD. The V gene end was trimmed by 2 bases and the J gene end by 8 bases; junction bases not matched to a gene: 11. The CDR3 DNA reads TGTGCCATCAGTGAGGTTGGTACTGGGACAGAGGAAGCTTTCTTT. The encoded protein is CAISEVGTGTEEAFF.

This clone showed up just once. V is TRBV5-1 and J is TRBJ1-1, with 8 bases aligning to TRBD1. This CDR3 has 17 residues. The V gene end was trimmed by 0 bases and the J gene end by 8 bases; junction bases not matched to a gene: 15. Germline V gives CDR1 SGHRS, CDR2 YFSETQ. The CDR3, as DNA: TGCGCCAGCAGCTTGGCCTGGCCCCGTTCGGACAGGGTCGAAGCTTTCTTT. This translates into CASSLAWPRSDRVEAFF.

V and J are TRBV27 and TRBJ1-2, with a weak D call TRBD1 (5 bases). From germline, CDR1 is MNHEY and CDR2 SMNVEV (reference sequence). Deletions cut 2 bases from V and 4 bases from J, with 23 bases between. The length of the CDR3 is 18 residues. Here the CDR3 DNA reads TGTGCCAGCAGTTTAAAGGGGATAGGGATGAAGTTATCCTATGGCTACACCTTC. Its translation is CASSLKGIGMKLSYGYTF.